This T cell receptor beta chain was documented in a study of shared clonotypes between healthy human individuals. At the level of the study: Donors were a couple of women and three men aged 18 to 49.

This clone was seen only once. The target antigen is unknown. Regarding the study as a whole: It was expected that sequencing depth would affect clonotype sharing among donors.

In the authors' workflow: For the immunoSEQ data, sequences were junction-only without quality scores, so filtering differed. Data came from immunoSEQ multiplex PCR; TCRdb stores just in-frame clones and leaves some out. That table supplies the V and J calls and clone size; D and trimming were determined from the DNA. The sample contains hundreds of thousands of clones, around 73% of which appear only once. CD4+ cells yielded CD45RA+ naive and CD45RA-negative memory subsets. Specimen: memory CD4+ T cells sorted from blood. Noted subset: CD45RA-negative fraction. The source is a woman in her 30s in good health.

The CDR3 reads CSAGNRVASEQYF. CDR3 DNA: TGCAGCGCCGGGAACAGGGTAGCTTCCGAGCAGTACTTC. The genes are TRBV29-1 and TRBJ2-7; a weak D match, TRBD1 (6 bases). This CDR3 spans 13 amino acids. CDR1 and CDR2 from the germline V gene are SQVTM and ANQGSEA. V was shortened by 7 bases and J by 6 bases, with 19 bases between the two germline ends.